The clone carrying this TCR beta chain was observed once. The antigen is unknown. The data stem from a study of PD-1 blockade in mismatch repair-deficient tumors. The wider study: Enrolled about 2013-2017, patients had progressing, pretreated mismatch repair-deficient cancers of more than ten types.

Study-level results: Tumor-resident clones, often undetectable pretreatment in blood, expanded then contracted after pembrolizumab.

Sequencing was performed with immunoSEQ multiplex PCR; in TCRdb, only in-frame clones are kept and a portion is missing. This table has approximately 80,000 clones, 80% to 90% appearing once. Trimming took 7 bases from V and 7 from J, leaving 14 bases between them. The length of the CDR3 is 13 residues. Germline V gene data show CDR1 as MNHNS and CDR2 as SASEGT. The receptor comes from an adult with mismatch repair-deficient cancer. This chain uses TRBV6-1 with TRBJ2-1, with no clear D. The source material was peripheral blood, sampled 44 weeks after starting pembrolizumab. Here the CDR3 DNA reads TGTGCCAGCACCATCCGGTGGGGAAATGAGCAGTTCTTC. Its translation is CASTIRWGNEQFF.